These 27 T cell receptor beta chains came from one sample sequenced in a study of blood T cell repertoires in COVID-19. Assay used: immunoSEQ multiplex PCR; TCRdb lists only in-frame clones, some missing. In the table there are 350,000 to 450,000 clones, approximately 81% of which are singletons. The specimen sequenced was peripheral blood. The receptor source for this set is a woman younger than 35 with acute or convalescent COVID-19.

CDR3 in amino acids: CASSTQGEDGYTF. DNA for the CDR3: TGCGCCAGCAGCACCCAGGGGGAGGACGGCTACACCTTC. The V call is TRBV5-1, the J call TRBJ1-2, with 7 bases matching TRBD1. The J segment lost 8 bases and the V segment lost 4 bases, leaving 8 bases of the junction unmatched. The germline V gene has CDR1 SGHRS and CDR2 YFSETQ. The CDR3 has 13 amino acids.

This chain uses TRBV5-8 with TRBJ1-2; possibly TRBD1 for D (6 bases). The V gene's germline CDR1 is SGHTS and CDR2 YDEGEE. This CDR3 is built from 14 residues. V was clipped by 6 bases and J by 6 bases, with 18 bases between them. The CDR3 bases are TGTGCCAGCAATAACCCCCGGGACACTGATGGCTACACCTTC. The encoded protein is CASNNPRDTDGYTF.

The CDR3 bases are TGCGCCAGCAGCCTAGGATTAAGGAAGACCCAGTACTTC. Translation gives CASSLGLRKTQYF. The genes are TRBV5-1 and TRBJ2-5; D remains ambiguous. V was shortened by 4 bases and J by 6 bases, with 13 bases between the two germline ends. The length of the CDR3 is 13 residues. Germline CDR1 reads SGHRS; CDR2 reads YFSETQ.

The V and J genes are TRBV6-6 and TRBJ2-7, with TRBD1 matching 8 bases. The CDR3 consists of 16 residues. The germline V gene encodes CDR1 MNHNY and CDR2 SVGAGI (reference sequence). Trimming took 0 bases from V and 0 from J; bases not matched to a gene: 4. Written as DNA, the CDR3 is TGTGCCAGCAGTTACTCGGGCAGGGGGCCCTCCTACGAGCAGTACTTC. Translated, it gives CASSYSGRGPSYEQYF.

The chain combines TRBV4-1 with TRBJ1-1; D not certain. The ends were cut back, 2 bases at V and 5 bases at J, with 9 bases in the middle. In germline, CDR1 is MGHRA, CDR2 YSYEKL. The CDR3 extends over 13 amino acids. CDR3 sequence reads: CASSQFPRTEAFF. CDR3 nucleotide sequence: TGCGCCAGCAGCCAATTCCCGAGGACTGAAGCTTTCTTT.

The chain is built from TRBV6-5 and TRBJ1-2; no definite D call. The ends were cut back, 0 bases at V and 3 bases at J, with 11 bases in the middle. The CDR3 is 15 residues long. Germline V gene data show CDR1 as MNHEY and CDR2 as SVGAGI. CDR3: CASSYSGLKDYGYTF. CDR3 coding DNA: TGTGCCAGCAGTTACTCCGGGTTAAAGGACTATGGCTACACCTTC.

This clone showed up just a few times. The genes are TRBV14 and TRBJ1-1; D might be TRBD1 (6 bases). Germline V lookup: CDR1 SGHDN, CDR2 FVKESK. The CDR3 sequence is 13 residues long. The V end was cut by 4 bases, the J end by 7 bases, with 13 bases between. In DNA, the CDR3 is TGTGCCAGCAGCCTGATACTACAGGGTGAAGCTTTCTTT. Translating gives CASSLILQGEAFF.

The V gene is TRBV6-2 or TRBV6-3, the J gene TRBJ2-3; 10 positions match TRBD2. The ends lost 2 bases at V and 4 bases at J; junction bases unmatched: 15. The CDR3 is made up of 19 amino acids. Looked up from germline, CDR1 is MNHEY and CDR2 is SVGEGT. The CDR3 DNA reads as TGTGCCAGCAGTTACAGGAAGGTAGCGGGGGGCCCCGTTCCAGATACGCAGTATTTT. Its protein product is CASSYRKVAGGPVPDTQYF.

This chain links TRBV7-6 with TRBJ2-2, with D possibly being TRBD1 (5 bases). Trimming took 1 base from V and 8 from J, leaving 8 bases between them. The germline CDR1 and CDR2 sequences are SGHVS and FNYEAQ. The CDR3 totals 13 residues. As DNA, the CDR3 is TGTGCCAGCAGCTTAGGGGGCGAAGGGGAGCTGTTTTTT. As protein: CASSLGGEGELFF.

The chain joins TRBV5-6 to TRBJ1-2; TRBD1 matches 12 bases. This CDR3 spans 19 amino acids. Per germline, CDR1 SGHDT and CDR2 YYEEEE. V lost 0 bases to trimming and J lost 6 bases; unmatched junction nucleotides: 15. As DNA, the CDR3 is TGTGCCAGCAGCTTGGTGGGACAGGGGGCGCTAATACAGGGCGATGGCTACACCTTC. It translates to CASSLVGQGALIQGDGYTF. Based on the CDR3 plus reference TRBV5-6 and TRBJ1-2, the full variable domain is DAGVTQSPTHLIKTRGQQVTLRCSPKSGHDTVSWYQQALGQGPQFIFQYYEEEERQRGNFPDRFSGHQFPNYSSELNVNALLLGDSALYLCASSLVGQGALIQGDGYTFGSGTRLTVV.

This sequence joins TRBV30 and TRBJ2-7; D not certain. This CDR3 spans 13 amino acids. Germline assignment: CDR1 GTSNPN and CDR2 SVGIG (reference sequence). V lost 4 bases to trimming and J lost 1 base, with 11 bases between them. CDR3 coding DNA: TGTGCCTGGACTGTGCAGCGATCCTACGAGCAGTACTTC. Protein sequence: CAWTVQRSYEQYF.

The chain links TRBV27 to TRBJ1-5; no clear D gene. The CDR3 has 13 amino acids. The germline V gene has CDR1 MNHEY and CDR2 SMNVEV (reference sequence). Between the trimmed V and J ends, which lost 0 bases and 4 bases, there was a span of 4 bases. The CDR3 bases are TGTGCCAGCAGTTTATCCGTGAATCAGCCCCAGCATTTT. It encodes CASSLSVNQPQHF.

The chain recombines TRBV25-1 with TRBJ1-1, with a tentative D call TRBD1 (5 bases). The germline CDR1 and CDR2 sequences are MGHDK and SYGVNS. The CDR3 totals 13 residues. The V end was cut by 5 bases, the J end by 1 base, with 8 bases between. CDR3 coding DNA: TGTGCCAGCAGTCAGGGAACGAACACTGAAGCTTTCTTT. Translation gives CASSQGTNTEAFF.

The CDR3 loop is CASSGDAISEQFF. In DNA, the CDR3 is TGTGCCAGCAGCGGAGACGCGATATCTGAGCAGTTCTTC. The genes are TRBV2 and TRBJ2-1; D is uncertain. This CDR3 has 13 amino acids. The V end lost 6 bases, the J end lost 9 bases, and 15 bases lay between the germline ends. The germline V gene has CDR1 SNHLY and CDR2 FYNNEI.

V gene TRBV3-1 (or the pseudogene TRBV3-2) combines with J gene TRBJ1-1; D unclear. The germline V and J ends were trimmed by 3 bases and 1 base, with 9 bases remaining between them. CDR1 is LGHDT, CDR2 YNNKEL, per germline (reference sequence). This CDR3 spans 14 amino acids. The CDR3 DNA sequence: TGTGCCAGCAGCCATAGTGCCAAGAACACTGAAGCTTTCTTT. Encoded protein: CASSHSAKNTEAFF.

The V gene is TRBV30, the J gene TRBJ2-1, with 10 bases matching TRBD2. Germline values: CDR1 GTSNPN, CDR2 SVGIG (reference sequence). The CDR3 spans 14 residues. The V gene end was trimmed by 5 bases and the J gene end by 9 bases; junction bases not matched to a gene: 10. Written as DNA, the CDR3 is TGTGCCTGGTCAAGCGGGGGGGCTACGGGTGAGCAGTTCTTC. This codes for CAWSSGGATGEQFF.

The gene calls are TRBV13 and TRBJ2-1; TRBD2 matches at 10 bases. V trimming: 5 bases; J trimming: 4 bases; junction bases outside the gene matches: 17. Germline V gives CDR1 PRHDT, CDR2 FYEKMQ (reference sequence). The CDR3 totals 19 residues. The DNA of the CDR3 is TGTGCCAGCAGCCAAGGGTCACTAGCGGGACCAATTCTATACAATGAGCAGTTCTTC. This sequence encodes CASSQGSLAGPILYNEQFF.

The J gene is TRBJ1-2, the V gene TRBV7-6; 8 bases align to TRBD1. Germline trimming cut 1 base from V and 6 bases from J; bases unmatched to any gene: 1. This CDR3 has 13 residues. Germline assignment: CDR1 SGHVS and CDR2 FNYEAQ. CDR3 protein: CASSLGQGNGYTF. As DNA, the CDR3 is TGTGCCAGCAGCTTAGGACAGGGGAATGGCTACACCTTC.

The rearrangement uses TRBV18 and TRBJ1-3, with D maybe TRBD1 (6 bases). The V gene's germline CDR1 is KGHSH and CDR2 LQKENI. V was pared by 4 bases and J by 4 bases, with 17 bases between. The CDR3 has 16 residues. CDR3 sequence reads: CASSRTGSEAGNTIYF. The CDR3 nucleotides read TGTGCCAGCTCACGTACAGGGAGTGAGGCGGGAAACACCATATATTTT.

The chain combines TRBV19 with TRBJ1-1; TRBD1 matches at 9 bases. Trimming took 5 bases from V and 8 from J; bases not matched to a gene: 9. The CDR3 totals 14 residues. CDR1 is LNHDA and CDR2 is SQIVND in the germline V gene (reference sequence). CDR3: CASSARDRVGEAFF. The CDR3 coding sequence is TGTGCCAGTAGTGCCCGGGACAGGGTTGGGGAAGCTTTCTTT.

The V gene is TRBV6-2 or TRBV6-3, the J gene TRBJ1-2; a weak D match, TRBD1 (6 bases). The CDR3 spans 15 residues. Trimming removed 2 bases at V and 7 bases at J, with 17 bases between. Looked up from germline, CDR1 is MNHEY and CDR2 is SVGEGT. The CDR3: CASSYPTQGVAGYTF. CDR3 nucleotide sequence: TGTGCCAGCAGTTACCCAACACAGGGTGTCGCTGGCTACACCTTC.

The rearrangement joins TRBV5-4 to TRBJ2-3, with 11 bases identical to TRBD2. Per germline, CDR1 SGHNT and CDR2 YYREEE (reference sequence). Unmatched junction bases numbered 4, after V lost 4 bases and J lost 0 bases. The CDR3 runs to 16 residues. CDR3 in DNA: TGTGCCAGCAGCAGGGGGACTAGCGGTAGCACAGATACGCAGTATTTT. It translates to CASSRGTSGSTDTQYF.

The chain employs TRBV5-1 and TRBJ2-2; D might be TRBD2 (6 bases). This CDR3 has 14 residues. Trimming took 2 bases from V and 4 from J, leaving 9 bases between them. In germline, CDR1 is SGHRS, CDR2 YFSETQ. The CDR3 DNA reads as TGCGCCAGCAGCTTCGCGGGACGCACCGGGGAGCTGTTTTTT. Translation gives CASSFAGRTGELFF.

The chain is built from TRBV28 and TRBJ2-7; tentatively, D is TRBD2 (6 bases). The CDR3 runs 16 residues. V was pared by 3 bases and J by 1 base, with 16 bases between. Germline CDR1 and CDR2: MDHEN and SYDVKM. In DNA, the CDR3 is TGTGCCAGCAGTTTCGGCGTAGCGGCAGTATCCTACGAGCAGTACTTC. Translating gives CASSFGVAAVSYEQYF.

The rearrangement joins TRBV12-5 to TRBJ1-5; D is uncertain. CDR1 is LGHNT, CDR2 FRNRAP, per germline. Trimming took off 6 bases at V and 0 bases at J, with 12 bases between the two ends. The CDR3 loop spans 15 amino acids. The CDR3 DNA reads TGTGCTAGTGGCTTCAACACAAATAGCAATCAGCCCCAGCATTTT. It codes for CASGFNTNSNQPQHF.

This CDR3 reads CASISGDTYEQYF. The CDR3 DNA follows: TGTGCCAGCATTAGCGGGGATACCTACGAGCAGTACTTC. This chain joins TRBV2 and TRBJ2-7; 8 bases fit TRBD2. Per germline, CDR1 SNHLY and CDR2 FYNNEI. CDR3 length equals 13 residues. V trimming: 7 bases; J trimming: 2 bases; junction bases outside the gene matches: 4.

CDR3 in DNA: TGCGCCAGCAGCTTGGGCGGGGGCCTCCAAGAGACCCAGTACTTC. It translates to CASSLGGGLQETQYF. This rearrangement joins TRBV5-1 to TRBJ2-5; perhaps TRBD2 as D (7 bases). Deletions cut 0 bases from V and 1 base from J, with 10 bases between. Germline-derived CDR1 and CDR2 are SGHRS and YFSETQ. The CDR3 is 15 residues long.